The subject of this entry is one TCR beta chain. The CDR3 covers 13 residues. Germline V gene lookup returns CDR1 ENHRY and CDR2 SYGVKD. The V segment lost 3 bases and the J segment 11 bases; nucleotides outside the gene matches: 9. These data belong to a study of blood T cell repertoires in COVID-19. Study in general: The samples span acute and convalescent COVID-19 from the United States, Italy and Spain. The analysed material was cDNA or gDNA that came from T cells, B-cell-depleted T cells, or PBMCs.

Original analysis: Amplified reference gene primers provided the basis for estimating nucleated cell counts. Assay used: immunoSEQ multiplex PCR; TCRdb lists only in-frame clones, some missing. D and trimming were read from the DNA, whereas the V and J calls and clone size are those reported in that table. Of under 200,000 clones in the sample, about 85% were seen once. The chain uses TRBV10-3 and TRBJ1-1, with 7 bases identical to TRBD1. This TCR came from an older man with active or convalescent COVID-19. Sequenced input: peripheral blood. Here the CDR3 DNA reads TGTGCCATCAGTGAAACAGGGGAGGTAGCGGCTTTCTTT. Translating gives CAISETGEVAAFF.